This is a list of T cell receptor beta chains from one sample in a study of vaccination and CD4 T cells after COVID-19. Antigens of these TCRs are unknown. TCRdb re-derived calls from the PCR reads in MiXCR, one entry per CDR3 protein. The sample has roughly 14,000 distinct CDR3 sequences, roughly 74% seen once; the top ten hold roughly 20%. The sample taken for sequencing was CD4+ T cells from blood, cultured in vitro. The origin of the receptors is a human donor who had recovered from COVID-19. Each CDR3 is given with its conserved first and last residue. The order of the fields is J gene, clone size, D gene, V gene, CDR3 protein, CDR3 DNA. D genes are given only for firm matches. A row's size may be missing; if present it is once, few, many or a size class.

J gene: TRBJ1-2
clone size: .
D gene: .
V gene: TRBV20-1
CDR3 protein: CSAGGSSGGYTF
CDR3 DNA: TGCAGTGCTGGTGGGTCGTCGGGAGGCTACACCTTC

J gene: TRBJ1-1
clone size: .
D gene: TRBD1
V gene: TRBV27
CDR3 protein: CASSPYRGNAEAFF
CDR3 DNA: TGTGCCAGCAGCCCCTACAGGGGTAATGCTGAAGCTTTCTTT

J gene: TRBJ2-5
clone size: few
D gene: TRBD2
V gene: TRBV20-1
CDR3 protein: CSARTASGSVETQYF
CDR3 DNA: TGCAGTGCTAGGACAGCTAGCGGGAGTGTGGAGACCCAGTACTTC

J gene: TRBJ1-5
clone size: once
D gene: .
V gene: TRBV6-1
CDR3 protein: CASSPVQGWSQPQHF
CDR3 DNA: TGTGCCAGCAGCCCTGTGCAGGGTTGGTCCCAGCCCCAGCATTTT

J gene: TRBJ1-5
clone size: few
D gene: .
V gene: TRBV2
CDR3 protein: CASSPGVNQPQHF
CDR3 DNA: TGTGCCAGCAGCCCTGGAGTCAATCAGCCCCAGCATTTT

J gene: TRBJ1-6
clone size: few
D gene: .
V gene: TRBV27
CDR3 protein: CASSQGFPPLHF
CDR3 DNA: TGTGCCAGCAGCCAGGGCTTTCCACCCCTCCACTTT

J gene: TRBJ2-2
clone size: .
D gene: .
V gene: TRBV11-3
CDR3 protein: CASSLGLITNTGELFF
CDR3 DNA: TGTGCCAGCAGCTTAGGGCTGATTACGAACACCGGGGAGCTGTTTTTT

J gene: TRBJ1-4
clone size: .
D gene: .
V gene: TRBV28
CDR3 protein: CASSLKEKLFF
CDR3 DNA: TGTGCCAGCAGTTTGAAAGAAAAACTGTTTTTT

J gene: TRBJ1-2
clone size: .
D gene: .
V gene: TRBV7-7
CDR3 protein: CASSLGGGTVYGYTF
CDR3 DNA: TGTGCTAGCAGCTTAGGGGGGGGGACGGTCTATGGCTACACCTTC

J gene: TRBJ1-5
clone size: .
D gene: .
V gene: TRBV20-1
CDR3 protein: CSASLGRESQPQHF
CDR3 DNA: TGCAGTGCTAGCTTGGGCAGGGAAAGTCAGCCCCAGCATTTT

J gene: TRBJ1-5
clone size: .
D gene: TRBD1
V gene: TRBV7-9
CDR3 protein: CASSLGQGRYQPQHF
CDR3 DNA: TGTGCCAGCAGCTTGGGACAGGGCAGGTATCAGCCCCAGCATTTT

J gene: TRBJ1-2
clone size: .
D gene: .
V gene: TRBV19
CDR3 protein: CASSIVGGGYTF
CDR3 DNA: TGTGCCAGTAGTATAGTTGGTGGTGGCTACACCTTC

J gene: TRBJ2-5
clone size: .
D gene: TRBD2
V gene: TRBV27
CDR3 protein: CASRRGTSGPPQETQYF
CDR3 DNA: TGTGCCAGCAGACGCGGGACTAGCGGGCCTCCACAAGAGACCCAGTACTTC

J gene: TRBJ1-2
clone size: .
D gene: .
V gene: TRBV19
CDR3 protein: CASSIVLDSFGGYTF
CDR3 DNA: TGTGCCAGTAGTATAGTTTTGGACAGCTTCGGTGGCTACACCTTC

J gene: TRBJ1-3
clone size: .
D gene: .
V gene: TRBV6-1
CDR3 protein: CASSEAYRTNTIYF
CDR3 DNA: TGTGCCAGCAGTGAAGCCTACAGGACAAACACCATATATTTT

J gene: TRBJ2-3
clone size: .
D gene: .
V gene: TRBV19
CDR3 protein: CASSIDRGGTQYF
CDR3 DNA: TGTGCCAGTAGTATAGATCGGGGCGGCACGCAGTATTTT

J gene: TRBJ1-1
clone size: .
D gene: .
V gene: TRBV20-1
CDR3 protein: CSAFENTEAFF
CDR3 DNA: TGCAGTGCTTTTGAGAACACTGAAGCTTTCTTT

J gene: TRBJ2-1
clone size: .
D gene: TRBD2
V gene: TRBV27
CDR3 protein: CASNPAGGRGSSYNEQFF
CDR3 DNA: TGTGCCAGCAATCCTGCGGGAGGGAGGGGGTCCTCCTACAATGAGCAGTTCTTC

J gene: TRBJ1-2
clone size: once
D gene: TRBD1
V gene: TRBV7-2
CDR3 protein: CASSLSGQKTGGYTF
CDR3 DNA: TGTGCCAGCAGCCTATCCGGACAGAAGACAGGGGGCTACACCTTC

J gene: TRBJ1-2
clone size: few
D gene: TRBD1
V gene: TRBV6-1
CDR3 protein: CASSHDRVRGYTF
CDR3 DNA: TGTGCCAGCAGCCACGACAGGGTTCGTGGCTACACCTTC

J gene: TRBJ2-3
clone size: .
D gene: .
V gene: TRBV10-1
CDR3 protein: CASICRAVRTDTQYF
CDR3 DNA: TGCGCCAGCATCTGTAGGGCGGTTCGCACAGATACGCAGTATTTT

J gene: TRBJ1-5
clone size: .
D gene: .
V gene: TRBV29-1
CDR3 protein: CSAWAGGANQPQHF
CDR3 DNA: TGCAGCGCGTGGGCTGGGGGAGCCAATCAGCCCCAGCATTTT

J gene: TRBJ2-5
clone size: .
D gene: .
V gene: TRBV20-1
CDR3 protein: CSARVGGAKTQYF
CDR3 DNA: TGCAGTGCTCGGGTAGGGGGAGCGAAGACCCAGTACTTC

J gene: TRBJ2-2
clone size: .
D gene: .
V gene: TRBV9
CDR3 protein: CASSVGSSTGELFF
CDR3 DNA: TGTGCCAGCAGCGTAGGAAGTTCCACCGGGGAGCTGTTTTTT

J gene: TRBJ2-3
clone size: .
D gene: TRBD2
V gene: TRBV19
CDR3 protein: CASSIDVRGRAFDTQYF
CDR3 DNA: TGTGCCAGTAGTATTGATGTTCGCGGGAGGGCTTTTGATACGCAGTATTTT

J gene: TRBJ2-3
clone size: .
D gene: .
V gene: TRBV5-1
CDR3 protein: CASSSANTDTQYF
CDR3 DNA: TGCGCCAGCAGCTCCGCAAACACAGATACGCAGTATTTT

J gene: TRBJ1-2
clone size: .
D gene: .
V gene: TRBV19
CDR3 protein: CASSDGTDYGYTF
CDR3 DNA: TGTGCCAGTAGCGACGGGACTGACTATGGCTACACCTTC

J gene: TRBJ1-2
clone size: few
D gene: TRBD1
V gene: TRBV20-1
CDR3 protein: CSARRGTGRTYGYTF
CDR3 DNA: TGCAGTGCTAGGAGGGGGACAGGACGTACATATGGCTACACCTTC

J gene: TRBJ1-4
clone size: .
D gene: TRBD1
V gene: TRBV6-1
CDR3 protein: CASRGPGQEGEKLFF
CDR3 DNA: TGTGCCAGCAGGGGCCCAGGACAGGAGGGGGAAAAACTGTTTTTT

J gene: TRBJ1-1
clone size: .
D gene: .
V gene: TRBV14
CDR3 protein: CASSQVMGMNTEAFF
CDR3 DNA: TGTGCCAGCAGCCAAGTTATGGGCATGAACACTGAAGCTTTCTTT